These 29 T cell receptor beta chains share one sample of origin, sequenced in a study of cytomegalovirus exposure and HLA in healthy donors. It was with 60 Vbeta and 13 Jbeta primers that the PCR ran. Profiling relied on immunoSEQ multiplex PCR, and the TCRdb table lists in-frame clones only, not all of them. The repertoire holds about 120,000 clones, with 74% as singletons. Sequencing input: PBMCs. The receptors derive from a human donor in good health.

CDR3 in amino acids: CASSRRLAAGAGTGELFF. For the CDR3, the DNA is TGTGCCAGTAGTAGGCGACTAGCGGCGGGAGCTGGCACCGGGGAGCTGTTTTTT. The chain links TRBV19 to TRBJ2-2; 9 bases agree with TRBD2. The V gene's germline CDR1 is LNHDA and CDR2 SQIVND (reference sequence). V dropped 4 bases and J dropped 4; count of bases not matched to a gene: 13. CDR3 length: 18 amino acids.

The chain has TRBV19 and TRBJ2-1; maybe TRBD2 (6 bases). Germline V gene sequence: CDR1 LNHDA, CDR2 SQIVND (reference sequence). V was trimmed by 7 bases and J by 4 bases, leaving 14 bases between them. CDR3 size: 14 residues. As DNA, the CDR3 is TGTGCCAGTACAAACGGAGGGAATTACAATGAGCAGTTCTTC. This sequence encodes CASTNGGNYNEQFF.

This CDR3 is CASSLFPDMNTEAFF. The CDR3 bases are TGTGCCAGCAGCCTTTTCCCCGACATGAACACTGAAGCTTTCTTT. V gene TRBV7-9 combines with J gene TRBJ1-1; D not certain. The germline V and J ends were trimmed by 5 bases and 0 bases, with 13 bases remaining between them. Per the germline V gene, CDR1 is SEHNR and CDR2 is FQNEAQ (reference sequence). The CDR3 contains 15 residues.

This chain connects TRBV7-8 to TRBJ2-5; 7 bases align to TRBD2. Germline values: CDR1 SGHVS, CDR2 FQNEAQ. This CDR3 comprises 14 residues. J gave up 8 bases and V 7 bases, and 13 bases lay outside the gene matches. The CDR3 loop is CASTYGGGFGTQYF. The CDR3 coding sequence is TGTGCCAGCACCTATGGGGGGGGGTTTGGAACCCAGTACTTC.

The chain is built from TRBV6-1 and TRBJ2-1, with D unclear. V was shortened by 3 bases and J by 4 bases, with 16 bases between the two germline ends. The CDR3 spans 16 residues. Per germline, CDR1 MNHNS and CDR2 SASEGT. The CDR3 protein is CASSDSVVPLYNEQFF. DNA of the CDR3: TGTGCCAGCAGTGATTCGGTGGTCCCCCTTTACAATGAGCAGTTCTTC.

This chain joins TRBV11-2 and TRBJ2-5; D is perhaps TRBD2 (6 bases). The CDR3 extends over 14 amino acids. V lost 0 bases and J 5 bases, leaving 10 bases between the germline ends. CDR1 SGHAT and CDR2 FQNNGV come from the germline V gene. CDR3 loop: CASSLDGLSETQYF. The DNA for the CDR3 is TGTGCCAGCAGCTTAGATGGACTATCGGAGACCCAGTACTTC.

This rearrangement joins TRBV7-2 to TRBJ1-1, with TRBD1 matching over 7 bases. The germline V gene encodes CDR1 SGHTA and CDR2 FQGNSA. V was clipped by 3 bases and J by 1 base; unmatched bases: 5. This CDR3 has 15 residues. CDR3 in amino acids: CASSFQGVGNTEAFF. The CDR3 DNA reads as TGTGCCAGCAGCTTTCAGGGGGTGGGGAACACTGAAGCTTTCTTT.

The rearrangement joins TRBV5-1 to TRBJ2-2, with D unresolved. The CDR3 runs to 14 residues. V lost 0 bases, J lost 9 bases, and 12 bases lay in between. In germline, CDR1 is SGHRS, CDR2 YFSETQ. The CDR3 DNA reads TGCGCCAGCAGCTTGGACCTCCGGTCGTGGGAGCTGTTTTTT. Translated, it gives CASSLDLRSWELFF.

The chain has TRBV28 and TRBJ2-2, with TRBD2 as a possible D gene (6 bases). Germline-derived CDR1 and CDR2 are MDHEN and SYDVKM. The CDR3 has 16 amino acids. Deletions cut 3 bases from V and 6 bases from J, with 17 bases between. As DNA, the CDR3 is TGTGCCAGCAGTTTTGTGCCGAATCCGGGGGCCGGGGAGCTGTTTTTT. Translation: CASSFVPNPGAGELFF.

The chain recombines TRBV5-4 with TRBJ2-1; 8 bases are a match to TRBD2. V lost 0 bases to trimming and J lost 4 bases; unmatched junction nucleotides: 6. Germline assignment: CDR1 SGHNT and CDR2 YYREEE (reference sequence). The CDR3 is made up of 16 amino acids. In nucleotides, the CDR3 is TGTGCCAGCAGCTTGGTAGCGGGGAGGGGGTACAATGAGCAGTTCTTC. It translates to CASSLVAGRGYNEQFF.

This chain links TRBV6-5 with TRBJ2-3, with D tentatively TRBD1 (6 bases). The germline V gene encodes CDR1 MNHEY and CDR2 SVGAGI. Trimming left V 6 bases short and J 4 bases short, with 11 bases between. The length of the CDR3 is 13 residues. The CDR3, as DNA: TGTGCCAGCAGAACCGGGACATCAGATACGCAGTATTTT. This translates into CASRTGTSDTQYF.

The chain is built from TRBV6-1 and TRBJ1-2; the match to TRBD1 covers 7 bases. CDR3 length: 12 amino acids. The V segment lost 5 bases and the J segment 5 bases; nucleotides outside the gene matches: 2. Per germline, CDR1 MNHNS and CDR2 SASEGT. DNA of the CDR3: TGTGCCAGCAGTACAGGGGTTTATGGCTACACCTTC. This sequence encodes CASSTGVYGYTF.

The chain employs TRBV6-1 and TRBJ1-5; D remains unclear. CDR1 and CDR2 from the germline V gene are MNHNS and SASEGT. This CDR3 has 12 residues. With 4 bases removed from V and 11 bases from J, the gap between germline ends came to 12 bases. CDR3 DNA sequence: TGTGCCAGCAGTGGCGGGATCGGATCCCAGCATTTT. It encodes CASSGGIGSQHF.

The chain uses TRBV6-1 and TRBJ1-4; TRBD1 matches at 8 bases. The CDR3 loop spans 15 amino acids. Germline CDR1 and CDR2: MNHNS and SASEGT. V lost 2 bases and J lost 3; bases outside the gene matches: 2. The DNA for the CDR3 is TGTGCCAGCAGTGAAATGGGACAGGCTAATGAAAAACTGTTTTTT. Its translation: CASSEMGQANEKLFF.

The CDR3 region is CASSSGTGAPEAFF. The CDR3 region has the DNA TGTGCCAGCAGCTCCGGGACAGGGGCCCCTGAAGCTTTCTTT. The V gene is TRBV5-4, the J gene TRBJ1-1; 10 positions match TRBD1. From germline, CDR1 is SGHNT and CDR2 YYREEE (reference sequence). V lost 3 bases and J lost 6; bases outside the gene matches: 5. The CDR3 totals 14 residues.

J is TRBJ2-3 and V is TRBV6-1; the match to TRBD2 covers 12 bases. The J segment lost 2 bases and the V segment lost 7 bases, leaving 4 bases of the junction unmatched. Germline V gives CDR1 MNHNS, CDR2 SASEGT. The CDR3 runs 15 residues. CDR3 nucleotide sequence: TGTGCCAGCAATCGACTAGCGGGGGACACAGATACGCAGTATTTT. As protein: CASNRLAGDTDTQYF.

DNA of the CDR3: TGTGCCAGCAGCCGCCGCCAGTCTAATGAAAAACTGTTTTTT. Its translation: CASSRRQSNEKLFF. The chain couples TRBV7-9 to TRBJ1-4; D remains unclear. Germline lookup yields CDR1 SEHNR and CDR2 FQNEAQ (reference sequence). V was trimmed by 5 bases and J by 3 bases, leaving 10 bases between them. This CDR3 is 14 amino acids long. Together with reference TRBV7-9 and TRBJ1-4, the CDR3 gives the full variable domain: DTGVSQNPRHKITKRGQNVTFRCDPISEHNRLYWYRQTLGQGPEFLTYFQNEAQLEKSRLLSDRFSAERPKGSFSTLEIQRTEQGDSAMYLCASSRRQSNEKLFFGSGTQLSVL.

V usage is TRBV7-2 and J usage is TRBJ1-5; no reliable D call. The CDR3 has 13 amino acids. Germline V CDR1 and CDR2: SGHTA, FQGNSA. The V end lost 5 bases, the J end lost 5 bases, and 10 bases lay between the germline ends. CDR3 residues: CASSPQAYQPQHF. DNA for the CDR3: TGTGCCAGCAGCCCCCAGGCGTATCAGCCCCAGCATTTT.

This chain joins TRBV9 and TRBJ2-7, with 7 positions matching TRBD2. The CDR3 has 14 residues. The J segment lost 3 bases and the V segment lost 3 bases, leaving 6 bases of the junction unmatched. The germline gives CDR1 SGDLS, CDR2 YYNGEE. CDR3 bases: TGTGCCAGCAGCGCAGGTCCGGGGGGCTACGAGCAGTACTTC. Amino acid sequence: CASSAGPGGYEQYF.

The chain joins TRBV6-5 to TRBJ1-6; 7 bases fit TRBD1. Germline CDR1 reads MNHEY; CDR2 reads SVGAGI. CDR3 length: 16 residues. Trimming removed 0 bases from V and 4 bases from J; junction bases left unmatched: 3. CDR3 in DNA: TGTGCCAGCAGTTACTCCGAGACAGGGTATAATTCACCCCTCCACTTT. This sequence encodes CASSYSETGYNSPLHF.

This rearrangement joins TRBV18 to TRBJ1-2; TRBD1 agrees at 9 bases. This CDR3 region has 14 residues. CDR1 and CDR2 (germline): KGHSH, LQKENI. The V and J ends lost 4 bases and 8 bases, in that order; junction bases with no gene match: 8. This chain's CDR3 is CASSRPTGGEGYTF. The CDR3 nucleotides are TGTGCCAGCTCACGCCCGACAGGGGGAGAAGGCTACACCTTC.

The V gene is TRBV9, the J gene TRBJ1-2; 7 nucleotides line up with TRBD1. Looked up from germline, CDR1 is SGDLS and CDR2 is YYNGEE. The CDR3 is 15 amino acids. J lost 0 bases, V lost 3 bases, and 5 bases had no gene match. CDR3 loop: CASSEGQTTNYGYTF. Written as DNA, the CDR3 is TGTGCCAGCAGCGAGGGACAGACAACTAACTATGGCTACACCTTC.

The CDR3 loop is CASSPRGDGSGTVSYEQYF. Here the CDR3 DNA reads TGTGCCAGTAGTCCAAGAGGGGACGGTTCGGGGACAGTTTCCTACGAGCAGTACTTC. This chain uses TRBV19 with TRBJ2-7; 7 bases agree with TRBD1. The CDR3 has 19 amino acids. CDR1 is LNHDA, CDR2 SQIVND, per germline (reference sequence). V lost 5 bases, J lost 1 base, and 20 bases stayed unmatched.

The chain uses TRBV5-1 and TRBJ2-7; D might be TRBD2 (5 bases). CDR1 is SGHRS, CDR2 YFSETQ, per germline. V was clipped by 9 bases and J by 12 bases, with 16 bases between them. There are 10 residues in the CDR3. The CDR3 is CANQVGGRYF. The DNA for the CDR3 is TGCGCCAACCAAGTTGGAGGACGGTACTTC.

This clone was seen only a few times. This chain joins TRBV5-1 and TRBJ2-1; no firm D call. Germline CDR1 is SGHRS and CDR2 is YFSETQ. V was clipped by 4 bases and J by 4 bases, with 3 bases between them. The length of the CDR3 is 11 residues. The CDR3 loop reads CASSPYNEQFF. CDR3 in DNA: TGCGCCAGCAGCCCTTACAATGAGCAGTTCTTC.

The chain combines TRBV5-4 with TRBJ2-2; TRBD2 aligns across 7 bases. In germline, CDR1 is SGHNT, CDR2 YYREEE (reference sequence). The CDR3 loop spans 16 amino acids. After removal of 0 bases from V and 0 bases from J, the junction contained 2 bases not matched to a gene. CDR3 amino acids: CASSLDAGANTGELFF. The CDR3 DNA follows: TGTGCCAGCAGCTTGGACGCGGGGGCGAACACCGGGGAGCTGTTTTTT.

The chain has TRBV11-3 and TRBJ2-2; 9 nucleotides match TRBD1. CDR3 length: 16 amino acids. Germline V gene lookup returns CDR1 SGHNT and CDR2 YENEEA. The trim removed 5 bases at V and 2 bases at J, leaving 6 bases unmatched. CDR3 sequence reads: CASSTEQGANTGELFF. The CDR3 DNA follows: TGTGCCAGCAGCACCGAACAGGGGGCCAACACCGGGGAGCTGTTTTTT. Full variable domain (outside the CDR3, taken from reference TRBV11-3 and TRBJ2-2): EAGVVQSPRYKIIEKKQPVAFWCNPISGHNTLYWYLQNLGQGPELLIRYENEEAVDDSQLPKDRFSAERLKGVDSTLKIQPAELGDSAVYLCASSTEQGANTGELFFGEGSRLTVL.

This clone showed up just once. The chain has TRBV5-1 and TRBJ2-5, with TRBD2 matching 11 bases. Germline V gene data show CDR1 as SGHRS and CDR2 as YFSETQ. Germline trimming cut 1 base from V and 4 bases from J; bases unmatched to any gene: 6. The CDR3 has 16 amino acids. The CDR3 loop reads CASSLFSGGGSETQYF. The CDR3 DNA reads as TGCGCCAGCAGCTTGTTTAGCGGGGGGGGGTCAGAGACCCAGTACTTC. Looking up the rest from reference TRBV5-1 and TRBJ2-5 gives the full variable domain: KAGVTQTPRYLIKTRGQQVTLSCSPISGHRSVSWYQQTPGQGLQFLFEYFSETQRNKGNFPGRFSGRQFSNSRSEMNVSTLELGDSALYLCASSLFSGGGSETQYFGPGTRLLVL.

This rearrangement joins TRBV11-3 to TRBJ2-7, with 9 bases fitting TRBD1. Germline V gene data show CDR1 as SGHNT and CDR2 as YENEEA. This CDR3 contains 16 residues. V lost 3 bases, J lost 6 bases, and 12 bases stayed unmatched. The CDR3 DNA follows: TGTGCCAGCAGCTTCGACGCCGGACAGGGGTTATCCGAGCAGTACTTC. It encodes CASSFDAGQGLSEQYF. Full variable domain (remainder filled in from reference TRBV11-3 and TRBJ2-7): EAGVVQSPRYKIIEKKQPVAFWCNPISGHNTLYWYLQNLGQGPELLIRYENEEAVDDSQLPKDRFSAERLKGVDSTLKIQPAELGDSAVYLCASSFDAGQGLSEQYFGPGTRLTVT.